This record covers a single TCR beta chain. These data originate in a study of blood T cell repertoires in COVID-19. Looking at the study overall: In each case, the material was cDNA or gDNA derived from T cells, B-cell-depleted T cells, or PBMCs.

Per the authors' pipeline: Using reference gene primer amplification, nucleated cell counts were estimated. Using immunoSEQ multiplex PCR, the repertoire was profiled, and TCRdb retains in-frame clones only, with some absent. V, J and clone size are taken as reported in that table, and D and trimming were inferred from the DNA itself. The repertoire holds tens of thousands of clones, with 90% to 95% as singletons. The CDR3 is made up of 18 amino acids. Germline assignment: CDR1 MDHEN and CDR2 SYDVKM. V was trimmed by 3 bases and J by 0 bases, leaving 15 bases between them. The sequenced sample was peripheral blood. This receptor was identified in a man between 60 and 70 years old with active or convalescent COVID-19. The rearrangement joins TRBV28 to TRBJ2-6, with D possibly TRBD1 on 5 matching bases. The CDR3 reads CASSFFEGARSGANVLTF. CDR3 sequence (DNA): TGTGCCAGCAGTTTCTTCGAAGGGGCGCGCTCTGGGGCCAACGTCCTGACTTTC.